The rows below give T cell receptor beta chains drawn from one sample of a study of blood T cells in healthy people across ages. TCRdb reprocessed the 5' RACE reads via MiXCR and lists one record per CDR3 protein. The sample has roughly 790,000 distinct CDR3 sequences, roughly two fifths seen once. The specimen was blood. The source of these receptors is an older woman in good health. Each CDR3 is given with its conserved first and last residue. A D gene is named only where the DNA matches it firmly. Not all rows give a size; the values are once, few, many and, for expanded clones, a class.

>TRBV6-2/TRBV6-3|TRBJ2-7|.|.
CASSRDQDYPKYYYEQYF
TGTGCCAGCAGTCGAGACCAGGACTATCCAAAATATTACTACGAGCAGTACTTC
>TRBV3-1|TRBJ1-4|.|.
CASSQDQRRKLFF
TGTGCCAGCAGCCAAGATCAGCGGCGAAAACTGTTTTTT
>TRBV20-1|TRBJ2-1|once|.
CSASNRGGDEQFF
TGCAGTGCTAGCAACAGGGGAGGGGACGAGCAGTTCTTC
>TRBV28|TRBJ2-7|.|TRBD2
CASSFLGLAGGPTTYEQYF
TGTGCCAGCAGTTTTTTGGGACTAGCGGGAGGGCCGACAACCTACGAGCAGTACTTC
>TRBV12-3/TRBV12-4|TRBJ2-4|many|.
CASSSDSYIQYF
TGTGCCAGCAGTTCCGACAGTTACATTCAGTACTTC
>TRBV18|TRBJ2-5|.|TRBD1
CASSPGQKIGRETQYF
TGTGCCAGCTCACCGGGACAGAAGATTGGCAGGGAGACCCAGTACTTC
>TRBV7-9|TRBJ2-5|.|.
CASRSRAGNQETQYF
TGTGCCAGCAGATCAAGGGCAGGAAACCAAGAGACCCAGTACTTC
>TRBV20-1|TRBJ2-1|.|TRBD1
CSARGETGGYNEQFF
TGCAGTGCTAGAGGGGAGACAGGGGGCTACAATGAGCAGTTCTTC
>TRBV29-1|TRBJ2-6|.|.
CSVGLPGANVLTF
TGCAGCGTTGGCCTCCCTGGGGCCAACGTCCTGACTTTC
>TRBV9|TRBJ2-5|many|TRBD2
CASSVGTSEETQYF
TGTGCCAGCAGCGTAGGGACTAGCGAAGAGACCCAGTACTTC
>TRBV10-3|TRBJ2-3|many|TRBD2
CAISAGLAGIGTDTQYF
TGTGCCATCAGTGCCGGTCTAGCGGGAATCGGCACAGATACGCAGTATTTT
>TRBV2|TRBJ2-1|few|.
CASMGGPDYNEQFF
TGTGCCAGTATGGGGGGGCCGGACTACAATGAGCAGTTCTTC
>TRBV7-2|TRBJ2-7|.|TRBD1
CASTQSRGSYEQYF
TGTGCCAGCACCCAGAGCAGGGGGTCCTACGAGCAGTACTTC
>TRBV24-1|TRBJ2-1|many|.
CATGSVRNEQFF
TGTGCCACCGGCTCCGTGAGGAATGAGCAGTTCTTC
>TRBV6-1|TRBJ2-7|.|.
CASSEASGEQYF
TGTGCCAGCAGTGAAGCGTCCGGAGAGCAGTACTTC
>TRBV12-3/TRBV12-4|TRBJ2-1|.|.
CASSFWDTNNEQLF
TGTGCCAGCAGTTTTTGGGACACCAACAATGAGCAGTTATTC
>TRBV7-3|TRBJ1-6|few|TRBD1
CASSLSGQYSPLHF
TGTGCCAGCAGCTTATCGGGACAGTATTCACCCCTCCACTTT
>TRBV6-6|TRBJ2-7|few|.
CASSLPAGHYEQYF
TGTGCCAGCAGCTTACCTGCTGGACACTACGAGCAGTACTTC
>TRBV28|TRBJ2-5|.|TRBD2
CASRRGGRYEQYF
TGTGCCAGCAGACGGGGGGGAAGGTATGAGCAGTACTTC
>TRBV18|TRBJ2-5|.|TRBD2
CASSPPAGGSNEQYF
TGTGCCAGCTCACCTCCAGCGGGGGGATCGAATGAGCAGTACTTC
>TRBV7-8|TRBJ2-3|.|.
CASSLASIALVGDTQYF
TGTGCCAGCAGCTTAGCGTCCATCGCGCTAGTCGGAGATACGCAGTATTTT
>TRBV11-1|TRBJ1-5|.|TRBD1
CASSLNRGENQPQHF
TGTGCCAGCAGCTTAAACAGGGGCGAGAATCAGCCCCAGCATTTT
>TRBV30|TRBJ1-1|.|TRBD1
CAWMGTGIFWAFF
TGTGCCTGGATGGGGACAGGGATTTTTTGGGCTTTCTTT
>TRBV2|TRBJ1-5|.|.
CASSVDRTSNQPQHF
TGTGCCAGCAGTGTCGACAGGACTAGCAATCAGCCCCAGCATTTT
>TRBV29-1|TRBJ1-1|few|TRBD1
CSVLPRGMNTEAFF
TGCAGCGTTCTCCCCAGGGGGATGAACACTGAAGCTTTCTTT
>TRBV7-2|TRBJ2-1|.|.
CASSTGRGHNEQFF
TGTGCCAGCAGCACAGGGAGGGGCCACAATGAGCAGTTCTTC
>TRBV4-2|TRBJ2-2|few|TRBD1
CASSLIQGQGLAGELFF
TGTGCCAGCAGCCTCATCCAGGGACAGGGGTTGGCCGGGGAGCTGTTTTTT
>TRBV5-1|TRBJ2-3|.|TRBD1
CASRSGVGTGLSTDTQYF
TGCGCCAGCAGATCCGGAGTGGGGACAGGCCTTAGCACAGATACGCAGTATTTT
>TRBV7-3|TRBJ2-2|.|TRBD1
CASGTGATSGTGELFF
TGTGCCAGCGGGACAGGGGCGACTTCGGGAACCGGGGAGCTGTTTTTT
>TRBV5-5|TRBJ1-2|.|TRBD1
CASSLGQGLTSAGYTF
TGTGCCAGCAGCTTGGGACAGGGGCTCACCTCTGCGGGGTACACCTTC
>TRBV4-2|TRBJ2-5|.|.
CASSQRLVSETQYF
TGTGCCAGCAGCCAACGACTAGTCTCAGAGACCCAGTACTTC
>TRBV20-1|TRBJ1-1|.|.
CSARGGPKNTEAFF
TGCAGTGCTAGAGGGGGACCGAAGAACACTGAAGCTTTCTTT
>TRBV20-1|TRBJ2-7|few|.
CSARARGTYEQYF
TGCAGTGCTAGAGCCAGAGGAACCTACGAGCAGTACTTC
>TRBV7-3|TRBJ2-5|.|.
CASNSRGGIDKQYF
TGTGCCAGCAACTCCCGGGGCGGGATCGACAAGCAGTACTTC
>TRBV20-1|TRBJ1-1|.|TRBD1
CSAPGQSNEAFF
TGCAGTGCACCGGGACAGTCGAATGAAGCTTTCTTT
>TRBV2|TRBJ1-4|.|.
CASSDPGEREKLFF
TGTGCCAGCAGTGATCCCGGGGAGAGAGAAAAACTGTTTTTT
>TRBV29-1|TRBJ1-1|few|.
CSVETWNTEAFF
TGCAGCGTTGAAACATGGAACACTGAAGCTTTCTTT
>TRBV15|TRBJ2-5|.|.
CASSRDRGAGETQYF
TGTGCCTCCAGCAGAGATCGGGGCGCGGGTGAGACCCAGTACTTC
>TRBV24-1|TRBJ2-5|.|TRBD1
CATSDPTGGEETQYF
TGTGCCACCAGTGACCCCACAGGGGGTGAGGAGACCCAGTACTTC
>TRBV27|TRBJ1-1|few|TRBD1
CASSSDRGTNTEAFF
TGTGCCAGCAGTTCAGACAGGGGAACGAACACTGAAGCTTTCTTT
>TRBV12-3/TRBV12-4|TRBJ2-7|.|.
CASSLGATDGEQYF
TGTGCCAGCAGTTTAGGTGCGACGGACGGCGAGCAGTACTTC
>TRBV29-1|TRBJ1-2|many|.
CSVEAMNGYTF
TGCAGCGTTGAAGCTATGAACGGCTACACCTTC
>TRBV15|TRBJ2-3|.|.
CATRRTDTQYF
TGTGCCACTCGGCGCACTGATACGCAGTATTTT
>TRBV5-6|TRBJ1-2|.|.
CASSLAQDNYGYTF
TGTGCCAGCAGCTTGGCTCAGGACAACTATGGCTACACCTTC
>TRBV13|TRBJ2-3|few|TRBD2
CASSSPGLAGGITDTQYF
TGTGCCAGCAGCTCCCCCGGACTAGCGGGGGGAATCACAGATACGCAGTATTTT
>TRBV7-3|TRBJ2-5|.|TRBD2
CASSAGTRPETQYF
TGTGCCAGCAGCGCCGGGACTAGGCCAGAGACCCAGTACTTC
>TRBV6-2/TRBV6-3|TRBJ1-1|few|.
CASSRIGSGGEAFF
TGTGCCAGCAGCCGCATAGGGAGTGGGGGTGAAGCTTTCTTT
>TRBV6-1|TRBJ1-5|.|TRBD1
CASSLTTGWDFSNQPQHF
TGTGCCAGCAGTCTAACGACAGGGTGGGACTTTAGCAATCAGCCCCAGCATTTT
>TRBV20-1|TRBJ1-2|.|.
CSAYVGGGYTF
TGCAGTGCCTACGTGGGGGGGGGCTACACCTTC
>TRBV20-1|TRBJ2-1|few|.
CSAPGREQFF
TGCAGTGCACCGGGGCGGGAGCAGTTCTTC
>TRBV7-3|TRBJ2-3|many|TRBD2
CASSLSGRGTDTQYF
TGTGCCAGCAGCCTCAGCGGGAGGGGCACAGATACGCAGTATTTT
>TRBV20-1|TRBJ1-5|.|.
CSARPDAESNQPQHF
TGCAGTGCTAGACCGGACGCGGAATCTAATCAGCCCCAGCATTTT
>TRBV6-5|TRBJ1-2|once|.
CASSYVAGVGYTF
TGTGCCAGCAGTTACGTAGCCGGGGTTGGCTACACCTTC
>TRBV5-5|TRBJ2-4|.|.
CASSNSREMRNVQYF
TGTGCCAGCAGCAACTCCAGGGAAATGAGAAACGTTCAGTACTTC
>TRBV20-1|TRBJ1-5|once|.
CSGGQGDQPQHF
TGCAGTGGCGGGCAGGGTGACCAGCCCCAGCATTTT
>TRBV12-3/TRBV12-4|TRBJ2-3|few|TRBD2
CASSFGRAGGDTQYF
TGTGCCAGCAGTTTTGGGAGAGCGGGAGGCGATACGCAGTATTTT
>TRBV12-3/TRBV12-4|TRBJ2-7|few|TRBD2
CASSSPGGPYEQYF
TGTGCCAGCAGTTCCCCGGGGGGGCCCTACGAGCAGTACTTC
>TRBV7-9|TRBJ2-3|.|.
CANSLAGQITDTQYF
TGTGCCAACAGCTTGGCCGGACAGATTACAGATACGCAGTATTTT
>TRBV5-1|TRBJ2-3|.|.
CASVAGNTDTQYF
TGCGCCAGCGTGGCGGGGAACACAGATACGCAGTATTTT
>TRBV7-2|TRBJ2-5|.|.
CASTRGRQETQYF
TGTGCCAGCACCAGGGGCCGGCAAGAGACCCAGTACTTC